These 23 T cell receptor beta chains share one sample of origin, sequenced in a study of T cell responses to AZD1222 COVID-19 vaccine. Profiled with immunoSEQ multiplex PCR; TCRdb holds only in-frame clones, not every one. The sample has some 200,000 clones; about 89% are singletons. Here the sequenced sample was peripheral blood, taken 28 days after the second AZD1222 dose. These receptors originate from an adult who received the AZD1222 COVID-19 vaccine.

This clone has only a few counts. V usage is TRBV24-1 and J usage is TRBJ2-7, with 10 positions matching TRBD2. This CDR3 is 14 amino acids long. Germline values: CDR1 KGHDR, CDR2 SFDVKD. V lost 9 bases and J lost 0; bases outside the gene matches: 4. The CDR3, as DNA: TGTGCCACCCAAACTAGCGGGAACTCCTACGAGCAGTACTTC. It yields the protein CATQTSGNSYEQYF.

The rearrangement joins TRBV4-1 to TRBJ1-5, with TRBD1 as a possible D gene (5 bases). This CDR3 contains 16 residues. Trimming removed 1 base at V and 0 bases at J, with 10 bases between. CDR1 is MGHRA, CDR2 YSYEKL, per germline. The CDR3 DNA follows: TGCGCCAGCAGCCAAGTCAGGGAGGTTAGCAATCAGCCCCAGCATTTT. It is translated as CASSQVREVSNQPQHF.

The chain recombines TRBV5-6 with TRBJ1-5; D ambiguous. The CDR3 loop spans 15 amino acids. Germline CDR1 and CDR2: SGHDT and YYEEEE. The germline V and J ends were trimmed by 1 base and 3 bases, with 11 bases remaining between them. The CDR3 DNA follows: TGTGCCAGCAGCTTGTCTTCGGAGGACAATCAGCCCCAGCATTTT. Translation gives CASSLSSEDNQPQHF.

This sequence joins TRBV30 and TRBJ1-2, with a tentative D call TRBD1 (6 bases). Germline CDR1 is GTSNPN and CDR2 is SVGIG (reference sequence). The germline V and J ends were trimmed by 0 bases and 4 bases, with 9 bases remaining between them. This CDR3 contains 13 residues. The CDR3 DNA reads TGTGCCTGGAGTGTAGGGGGGGCCTATGGCTACACCTTC. Translation: CAWSVGGAYGYTF.

The chain combines TRBV27 with TRBJ2-1; the D gene is possibly TRBD2 (6 bases). Looked up from germline, CDR1 is MNHEY and CDR2 is SMNVEV (reference sequence). Trimming left V 6 bases short and J 5 bases short, with 20 bases between. The CDR3 spans 16 residues. The CDR3 sequence: CASRADLVGGNNEQFF. In DNA form, the CDR3 reads TGTGCCAGCAGGGCCGACCTAGTTGGGGGGAACAATGAGCAGTTCTTC.

This clone has just a few counts. The rearrangement links TRBV3-1 (or the pseudogene TRBV3-2) to TRBJ2-7; 8 bases match TRBD2. The V gene end was trimmed by 1 base and the J gene end by 1 base; junction bases not matched to a gene: 3. The CDR3 spans 15 residues. The germline V gene has CDR1 LGHDT and CDR2 YNNKEL (reference sequence). The CDR3 region has the DNA TGTGCCAGCAGCCAAGGGGTAGCGGGGTCCTACGAGCAGTACTTC. This gives the protein CASSQGVAGSYEQYF.

This chain connects TRBV6-5 to TRBJ2-7, with D perhaps TRBD1 (5 bases). The CDR3 consists of 12 residues. In germline, CDR1 is MNHEY, CDR2 SVGAGI. Trimming shortened V by 6 bases and J by 6 bases, and 12 bases separated the two germline ends. The CDR3 DNA follows: TGTGCCAGCAGAGACAGAATCCGCGAGCAGTACTTC. Protein sequence: CASRDRIREQYF.

The J gene is TRBJ2-5, the V gene TRBV15; D possibly uses TRBD1 or TRBD2 (6 bases each). The V and J ends lost 0 bases and 7 bases respectively, with 18 bases between them. Germline V gene data show CDR1 as LNHNV and CDR2 as YYDKDF (reference sequence). This CDR3 is built from 16 residues. DNA for the CDR3: TGTGCCACCAGCAGAGATTGGGGGGCAGGCCCTCCGACCCAGTACTTC. Protein: CATSRDWGAGPPTQYF. The full variable domain, with the rest looked up from reference TRBV15 and TRBJ2-5, is DAMVIQNPRYQVTQFGKPVTLSCSQTLNHNVMYWYQQKSSQAPKLLFHYYDKDFNNEADTPDNFQSRRPNTSFCFLDIRSPGLGDTAMYLCATSRDWGAGPPTQYFGPGTRLLVL.

The rearrangement links TRBV3-1 (or the pseudogene TRBV3-2) to TRBJ2-7, with D uncertain. The CDR3 sequence is 13 residues long. Germline V gives CDR1 LGHDT, CDR2 YNNKEL (reference sequence). V was trimmed by 1 base and J by 9 bases, leaving 13 bases between them. The CDR3 sequence: CASSQGVLSGQYF. CDR3 DNA: TGTGCCAGCAGCCAAGGTGTGCTGTCGGGGCAGTACTTC.

The gene calls are TRBV7-3 and TRBJ2-7; D gene ambiguous. CDR1 and CDR2 from the germline V gene are SGHTA and FQGTGA. The CDR3 sequence is 13 residues long. V was trimmed by 3 bases and J by 5 bases, leaving 11 bases between them. In DNA form, the CDR3 reads TGTGCCAGCAGCTTCGGAAACCAGGACGAGCAGTACTTC. Encoded protein: CASSFGNQDEQYF. Based on the CDR3 plus reference TRBV7-3 and TRBJ2-7, the full variable domain is GAGVSQTPSNKVTEKGKYVELRCDPISGHTALYWYRQSLGQGPEFLIYFQGTGAADDSGLPNDRFFAVRPEGSVSTLKIQRTERGDSAVYLCASSFGNQDEQYFGPGTRLTVT.

The chain has TRBV5-4 and TRBJ2-3; 11 bases align to TRBD2. The CDR3 loop spans 16 amino acids. The germline CDR1 and CDR2 sequences are SGHNT and YYREEE (reference sequence). The V gene end was trimmed by 4 bases and the J gene end by 5 bases; junction bases not matched to a gene: 9. The CDR3 DNA reads as TGTGCCAGCAGCCCGGGGCTAGCGGGAGGTGGAGATACGCAGTATTTT. This encodes CASSPGLAGGGDTQYF.

The rearrangement joins TRBV7-8 to TRBJ2-7, with a weak D call TRBD1 (5 bases). The CDR3 consists of 14 residues. Germline values: CDR1 SGHVS, CDR2 FQNEAQ. The ends were cut back, 6 bases at V and 0 bases at J, with 12 bases in the middle. CDR3 DNA: TGTGCCAGCAGTTTGCGACAGAGCTCCTACGAGCAGTACTTC. Protein sequence: CASSLRQSSYEQYF.

This clone was recorded once. This sequence joins TRBV2 and TRBJ2-1, with a possible D match to TRBD2 (5 bases). Germline CDR1 is SNHLY and CDR2 is FYNNEI. The CDR3 runs to 13 residues. V gave up 7 bases and J gave up 5 bases, with 12 bases separating them. The CDR3 DNA sequence: TGTGCCAGCAACGCAGGACTCGACAATGAGCAGTTCTTC. Its translation: CASNAGLDNEQFF.

The chain joins TRBV7-9 to TRBJ1-4; 7 bases align to TRBD1. This CDR3 has 15 residues. In germline, CDR1 is SEHNR, CDR2 FQNEAQ (reference sequence). Trimming cost V 5 bases and J 1 base; bases outside gene matches: 4. This CDR3 is CASSRQGGTNEKLFF. DNA for the CDR3: TGTGCCAGCAGCCGGCAGGGGGGAACTAATGAAAAACTGTTTTTT. Full variable domain (remainder filled in from reference TRBV7-9 and TRBJ1-4): DTGVSQNPRHKITKRGQNVTFRCDPISEHNRLYWYRQTLGQGPEFLTYFQNEAQLEKSRLLSDRFSAERPKGSFSTLEIQRTEQGDSAMYLCASSRQGGTNEKLFFGSGTQLSVL.

The J gene is TRBJ2-7, the V gene TRBV6-1; a possible D gene is TRBD2 (5 bases). Germline-derived CDR1 and CDR2 are MNHNS and SASEGT. CDR3 size: 14 residues. V was trimmed by 3 bases and J by 2 bases, leaving 11 bases between them. CDR3 sequence: CASSEEVQTYEQYF. The CDR3 coding sequence is TGTGCCAGCAGTGAGGAGGTCCAAACCTACGAGCAGTACTTC.

The CDR3 reads CASSPPPTSGSNTGELFF. CDR3 sequence (DNA): TGTGCCAGCAGCCCACCTCCTACTAGCGGCTCAAACACCGGGGAGCTGTTTTTT. The V and J genes are TRBV9 and TRBJ2-2; TRBD2 agrees at 8 bases. Germline CDR1 reads SGDLS; CDR2 reads YYNGEE. The CDR3 consists of 18 residues. V trimming: 4 bases; J trimming: 2 bases; junction bases outside the gene matches: 13.

V is TRBV14 and J is TRBJ1-1, with 7 nucleotides matching TRBD1. This CDR3 is built from 12 residues. Germline V lookup: CDR1 SGHDN, CDR2 FVKESK. V was pared by 9 bases and J by 4 bases, with 5 bases of the junction left unmatched. The CDR3 nucleotides read TGTGCCAGTTACAGGGGCGTCACTGAAGCTTTCTTT. Its protein is CASYRGVTEAFF. The complete variable domain, with remaining parts taken from reference TRBV14 and TRBJ1-1, reads EAGVTQFPSHSVIEKGQTVTLRCDPISGHDNLYWYRRVMGKEIKFLLHFVKESKQDESGMPNNRFLAERTGGTYSTLKVQPAELEDSGVYFCASYRGVTEAFFGQGTRLTVV.

The chain employs TRBV11-1 and TRBJ1-3, with D hard to call. Germline CDR1 SGHAT, CDR2 FQDESV (reference sequence). Trimming cost V 5 bases and J 4 bases, with 12 bases left between them. The CDR3 contains 14 residues. CDR3 region: CASSAGLSGNTIYF. The DNA for the CDR3 is TGTGCCAGCAGCGCCGGCTTATCGGGAAACACCATATATTTT.

V and J are TRBV7-3 and TRBJ2-7; tentatively, D is TRBD1 or TRBD2 (5 bases each). Germline-derived CDR1 and CDR2 are SGHTA and FQGTGA. The CDR3 spans 15 residues. The V and J ends lost 2 bases and 2 bases respectively, with 13 bases between them. This chain's CDR3 is CASSLGRDQPYEQYF. The CDR3 region has the DNA TGTGCCAGCAGCTTAGGTCGGGACCAACCCTACGAGCAGTACTTC.

The chain carries TRBV24-1 and TRBJ2-1; TRBD2 aligns across 8 bases. The germline V gene has CDR1 KGHDR and CDR2 SFDVKD. Losses at the gene ends were 9 bases for V and 4 bases for J; bases not matched to a gene: 10. CDR3 size: 15 residues. Here the CDR3 reads CATGPAAGEYNEQFF. CDR3 in DNA: TGTGCCACCGGCCCGGCAGCGGGAGAGTACAATGAGCAGTTCTTC.

The gene calls are TRBV3-1 (or the pseudogene TRBV3-2) and TRBJ1-2; possible D gene TRBD1, 6 bases. This CDR3 is built from 14 residues. Trimming shortened V by 6 bases and J by 7 bases, and 18 bases separated the two germline ends. Germline V gives CDR1 LGHDT, CDR2 YNNKEL (reference sequence). Written as DNA, the CDR3 is TGTGCCAGCAGGGCACAGGGAGGTGGGATTGGCTACACCTTC. Protein product: CASRAQGGGIGYTF.

This clone appeared a single time. This rearrangement joins TRBV4-1 to TRBJ2-1; D may be TRBD1 or TRBD2 (5 bases each). This CDR3 has 16 amino acids. V lost 3 bases and J lost 5, with 17 bases in between. From germline, CDR1 is MGHRA and CDR2 YSYEKL. In nucleotides, the CDR3 is TGCGCCAGCAGCCACTTACTACCGGGACGGAACAATGAGCAGTTCTTC. This codes for CASSHLLPGRNNEQFF.

The J gene is TRBJ2-7, the V gene TRBV10-2, with a possible D match to TRBD2 (5 bases). Deletions cut 10 bases from V and 0 bases from J, with 13 bases between. The V gene's germline CDR1 is WSHSY and CDR2 SAAADI. This CDR3 contains 13 residues. The CDR3 loop reads CATLPGSSYEQYF. CDR3 coding DNA: TGCGCCACCCTGCCGGGGAGCTCCTACGAGCAGTACTTC.